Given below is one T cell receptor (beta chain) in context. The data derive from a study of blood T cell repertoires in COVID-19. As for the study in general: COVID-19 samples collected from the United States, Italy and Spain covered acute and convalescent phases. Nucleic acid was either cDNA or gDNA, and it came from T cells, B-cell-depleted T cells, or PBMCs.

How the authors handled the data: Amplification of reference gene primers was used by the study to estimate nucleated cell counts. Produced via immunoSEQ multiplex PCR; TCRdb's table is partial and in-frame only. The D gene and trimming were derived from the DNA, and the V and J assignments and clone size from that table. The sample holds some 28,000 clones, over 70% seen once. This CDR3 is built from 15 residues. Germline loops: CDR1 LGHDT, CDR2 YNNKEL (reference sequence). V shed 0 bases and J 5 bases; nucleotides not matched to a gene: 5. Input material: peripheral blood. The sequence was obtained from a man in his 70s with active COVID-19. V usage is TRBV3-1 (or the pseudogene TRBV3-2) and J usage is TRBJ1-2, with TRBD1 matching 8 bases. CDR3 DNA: TGTGCCAGCAGCCAAGACCACGACAGGGGATATGGCTACACCTTC. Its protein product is CASSQDHDRGYGYTF.